The clone carrying this T cell receptor beta chain was detected ten times or more. Beta-chain TCR CDR3 regions were amplified from RNA transcripts. RT-PCR in the first round used HTBI primers; a second-round multiplex PCR followed. From the multiplex PCR reads, TCRdb called clonotypes with MiXCR, one entry per CDR3 protein. The sample includes 45,000 to 60,000 distinct CDR3 sequences, less than 65% seen only once; the top ten take roughly 4.3%. The data were taken from a study of Graves' ophthalmopathy and Graves' hyperthyroidism. The specimen sequenced was peripheral blood. This clonotype originated in an adult woman with Graves' ophthalmopathy.

The CDR3 is CASSPPSGPRPREKLFF. The CDR3 DNA reads as TGTGCCAGCAGTCCTCCCTCAGGTCCCAGGCCTAGGGAAAAACTGTTTTTT. The gene calls are TRBV28 and TRBJ1-4; no reliable D call. The germline CDR1 and CDR2 sequences are MDHEN and SYDVKM. There are 17 residues in the CDR3. V dropped 5 bases and J dropped 8 bases, with 24 bases sitting between them. Variable domain in full (rest from reference TRBV28 and TRBJ1-4): DVKVTQSSRYLVKRTGEKVFLECVQDMDHENMFWYRQDPGLGLRLIYFSYDVKMKEKGDIPEGYSVSREKKERFSLILESASTNQTSMYLCASSPPSGPRPREKLFFGSGTQLSVL.